The T cell receptor (beta chain) under discussion was sequenced for a study of identical twins. Regarding the study as a whole: Among beta out-of-frame sequences, excess sharing between twins appeared weaker.

This clonotype was detected a few times. Its antigen is as yet unknown. Germline V gene sequence: CDR1 DFQATT, CDR2 SNEGSKA (reference sequence). The length of the CDR3 is 11 residues. MiXCR was run by TCRdb on the 5' RACE reads, yielding one entry per CDR3 protein. Among roughly 630,000 distinct CDR3 sequences listed, under 8.5% were seen once. Separately, the same data were catalogued under a study of yellow fever vaccine responses in identical twins. That paper notes: As reported, the vaccine T cell response of twins seemed partly convergent and partly personalized.

This clonotype was sampled from a woman aged 18-30 years in good health. This sequence joins TRBV20-1 and TRBJ2-5; no firm D call. What was sequenced was PBMCs. The CDR3 loop reads CSGNYQETQYF. DNA for the CDR3: TGCAGCGGAAACTACCAAGAGACCCAGTACTTC.